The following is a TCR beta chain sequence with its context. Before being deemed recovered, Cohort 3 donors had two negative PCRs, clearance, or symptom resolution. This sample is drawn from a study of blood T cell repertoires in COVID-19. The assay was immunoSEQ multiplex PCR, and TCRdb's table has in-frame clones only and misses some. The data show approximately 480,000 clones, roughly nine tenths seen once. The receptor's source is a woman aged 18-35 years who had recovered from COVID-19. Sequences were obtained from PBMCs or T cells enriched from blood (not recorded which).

The CDR3 coding sequence is TGTGCCAGCACCCTCAAAGCCTCTGGAAACACCATATATTTT. It specifies CASTLKASGNTIYF. The chain couples TRBV6-5 to TRBJ1-3; D ambiguous. In germline, CDR1 is MNHEY, CDR2 SVGAGI. The V gene lost 7 bases and the J gene lost 0 bases, with 10 bases spanning the gap. The CDR3 is made up of 14 amino acids.